This T cell receptor beta chain was obtained from a study of PD-L1 blockade in urothelial cancer. Findings of the study overall: Blood TCR clonality below the median before treatment was a predictor of better survival.

Pretreatment and on-treatment blood mononuclear cell samples were taken, totaling between 1 and 8 time points per patient. Here immunoSEQ multiplex PCR was the method, and the copy in TCRdb shows in-frame clones only, minus some. Of around 35,000 clones listed, over 75% were seen once; the top ten hold 18%. The CDR3 is 16 residues long. Germline V CDR1 and CDR2: SGHTA, FQGNSA. J lost 7 bases, V lost 4 bases, and 5 bases had no gene match. A word on this clone: Its antigen is not identified.

The genes are TRBV7-2 and TRBJ2-1; 15 bases are shared with TRBD2. The sequence was collected from a man between 60 and 75 years old with urothelial cancer. The sample in question was PBMCs, obtained around atezolizumab (anti-PD-L1) treatment. This CDR3 reads CASSWTSGGARNEQFF. The CDR3 coding sequence is TGTGCCAGCAGCTGGACTAGCGGGGGGGCGCGGAATGAGCAGTTCTTC.